Shown below are 29 T cell receptor beta chains from a single sample sequenced in a study of CD8+CD57+ T cells in acquired aplastic anemia. The patients chosen for sequencing had shown expansion of CD8+CD57+ cells (detected by flow cytometry). Genomic DNA templated the TCR beta VDJ and CDR3 profiling. TCRdb reprocessed the reads with MiXCR, giving one entry per CDR3 protein. Counted here are some 200,000 distinct CDR3 sequences, around 47% occurring once; the ten biggest clones make up around 8.8%. The sequencing input was sorted CD4+, CD8+, or CD8+CD57+ T cells (not recorded which) from PBMCs. Receptors originate from a human donor with aplastic anemia.

This clonotype appeared many times. J is TRBJ1-4 and V is TRBV29-1; D call uncertain. CDR1 is SQVTM and CDR2 is ANQGSEA in the germline V gene. V lost 5 bases and J lost 8, with 9 bases in between. This CDR3 comprises 11 residues. CDR3 protein: CSVLAGEKLFF. The CDR3 DNA follows: TGCAGCGTTCTAGCCGGAGAAAAACTGTTTTTT.

This clonotype was detected many times. The chain has TRBV7-9 and TRBJ1-1, with D maybe TRBD1 (5 bases). The CDR3 has 13 amino acids. The V and J ends lost 1 base and 6 bases respectively, with 9 bases between them. CDR1 and CDR2 (germline): SEHNR, FQNEAQ (reference sequence). CDR3 nucleotide sequence: TGTGCCAGCAGCTTAGGACAGCTGGCTGAAGCTTTCTTT. This gives the protein CASSLGQLAEAFF.

The chain couples TRBV7-2 to TRBJ1-2, with unresolved D. CDR3 size: 14 residues. Trimming took off 5 bases at V and 4 bases at J, with 14 bases between the two ends. Germline V gene lookup returns CDR1 SGHTA and CDR2 FQGNSA. In DNA, the CDR3 is TGTGCCAGCAGCATGGGGTTGGATCCCTATGGCTACACCTTC. Residues: CASSMGLDPYGYTF.

This clonotype was counted ten times or more. V is TRBV20-1 and J is TRBJ1-2; no clear D. Trimming pared 0 bases from V and 0 bases from J, leaving 8 bases between. The CDR3 is made up of 14 amino acids. Germline values: CDR1 DFQATT, CDR2 SNEGSKA (reference sequence). The CDR3, as DNA: TGCAGTGCTAGAGATGAGCTCACTAACTATGGCTACACCTTC. This translates into CSARDELTNYGYTF.

This clonotype was counted at least ten times. The chain recombines TRBV9 with TRBJ2-5, with 10 bases fitting TRBD2. V lost 3 bases to trimming and J lost 3 bases; unmatched junction nucleotides: 8. There are 16 residues in the CDR3. CDR1 is SGDLS and CDR2 is YYNGEE in the germline V gene. DNA of the CDR3: TGTGCCAGCAGCGAAACTCCGGGACTAGCGAAAGAGACCCAGTACTTC. It yields the protein CASSETPGLAKETQYF.

The chain carries TRBV5-1 and TRBJ1-5; D is unresolved. Per germline, CDR1 SGHRS and CDR2 YFSETQ. V was trimmed by 4 bases and J by 1 base, leaving 15 bases between them. This CDR3 has 16 amino acids. The CDR3 sequence: CASSPGTGVSNQPQHF. CDR3 sequence (DNA): TGCGCCAGCAGCCCGGGCACCGGGGTGAGCAATCAGCCCCAGCATTTT. Filled out from reference TRBV5-1 and TRBJ1-5, the complete variable domain reads KAGVTQTPRYLIKTRGQQVTLSCSPISGHRSVSWYQQTPGQGLQFLFEYFSETQRNKGNFPGRFSGRQFSNSRSEMNVSTLELGDSALYLCASSPGTGVSNQPQHFGDGTRLSIL.

The chain is built from TRBV12-3 or TRBV12-4 and TRBJ2-3, with TRBD2 matching 10 bases. V lost 5 bases, J lost 6 bases, and 20 bases stayed unmatched. There are 19 residues in the CDR3. The CDR3 nucleotides read TGTGCCAGCAGTACCCTGACTAGCGGGCCGAGCGTGGCCGGGGATACGCAGTATTTT. As protein: CASSTLTSGPSVAGDTQYF.

This clonotype appeared a single time. The chain joins TRBV7-9 to TRBJ2-7; D gene unclear. Per the germline V gene, CDR1 is SEHNR and CDR2 is FQNEAQ (reference sequence). The CDR3 is made up of 12 amino acids. The V and J ends lost 4 bases and 4 bases respectively, with 8 bases between them. CDR3 bases: TGTGCCAGCAGCTCGGATTTGTACGAGCAGTACTTC. Translated, it gives CASSSDLYEQYF.

This clonotype was found many times. J is TRBJ2-7 and V is TRBV29-1; D is perhaps TRBD2 (6 bases). The V and J ends lost 6 bases and 7 bases respectively, with 19 bases between them. This CDR3 comprises 13 residues. The germline V gene has CDR1 SQVTM and CDR2 ANQGSEA. The DNA for the CDR3 is TGCAGCGTGCAGGGACTCCACTTCGGGGAGCAGTACTTC. Translating it yields CSVQGLHFGEQYF.

The chain is built from TRBV6-6 and TRBJ2-5; D is uncertain. Trimming removed 6 bases from V and 3 bases from J, with 5 bases in between. The CDR3 covers 11 residues. The germline CDR1 and CDR2 sequences are MNHNY and SVGAGI (reference sequence). DNA of the CDR3: TGTGCCAGCAGCGCGAAAGAGACCCAGTACTTC. Translating gives CASSAKETQYF.

A few counts support this clonotype. The genes are TRBV10-3 and TRBJ1-1; no firm D call. This CDR3 contains 13 residues. The germline V gene has CDR1 ENHRY and CDR2 SYGVKD. V was trimmed by 0 bases and J by 7 bases, leaving 9 bases between them. CDR3 sequence: CAISESKRDEAFF. Written as DNA, the CDR3 is TGTGCCATCAGTGAGTCGAAAAGGGATGAAGCTTTCTTT.

The rearrangement links TRBV20-1 to TRBJ1-2; D possibly corresponds to TRBD1 (5 bases). Trimming stripped 0 bases from V and 0 bases from J, with 11 bases between. CDR1 is DFQATT and CDR2 is SNEGSKA in the germline V gene (reference sequence). CDR3 length: 15 residues. Here the CDR3 reads CSARDYTGANYGYTF. In DNA, the CDR3 is TGCAGTGCTAGAGATTACACAGGAGCTAACTATGGCTACACCTTC.

The table lists this clonotype with a few counts. A read error is possible here, since a much larger clone lies one base away. The chain links TRBV20-1 to TRBJ2-3; TRBD2 agrees at 14 bases. CDR1 is DFQATT, CDR2 SNEGSKA, per germline (reference sequence). The CDR3 runs 15 residues. V dropped 3 bases and J dropped 7; count of bases not matched to a gene: 6. The CDR3 region has the DNA TGCAGTGCTAGTGGGACTAGCGGGGGAGGGAATACGCAGTATTTT. Its translation is CSASGTSGGGNTQYF.

This clonotype was seen repeatedly, ten times or more. The gene calls are TRBV7-2 and TRBJ1-5; possibly TRBD1 for D (5 bases). This CDR3 is built from 13 residues. V lost 1 base, J lost 7 bases, and 8 bases lay in between. Germline V gives CDR1 SGHTA, CDR2 FQGNSA. The chain's CDR3 is CASSLGRAQPQHF. The CDR3 coding sequence is TGTGCCAGCAGCTTAGGCAGGGCCCAGCCCCAGCATTTT. The variable domain in full, with the rest retrieved from reference TRBV7-2 and TRBJ1-5, is GAGVSQSPSNKVTEKGKDVELRCDPISGHTALYWYRQSLGQGLEFLIYFQGNSAPDKSGLPSDRFSAERTGGSVSTLTIQRTQQEDSAVYLCASSLGRAQPQHFGDGTRLSIL.

The chain joins TRBV7-9 to TRBJ1-1; 9 positions agree with TRBD1. This CDR3 spans 13 amino acids. With 6 bases clipped from V and 1 base from J, the junction kept 0 bases outside the gene matches. The germline V gene encodes CDR1 SEHNR and CDR2 FQNEAQ (reference sequence). CDR3 in DNA: TGTGCCAGCAGACAGGGGGCGAACACTGAAGCTTTCTTT. It is translated as CASRQGANTEAFF.

At least ten counts were recorded for this clonotype. The chain links TRBV7-2 to TRBJ1-2, with D tentatively TRBD1 (6 bases). V was trimmed by 1 base and J by 6 bases, leaving 12 bases between them. This CDR3 comprises 14 residues. CDR1 is SGHTA, CDR2 FQGNSA, per germline. The CDR3 spells CASSLDWGRDGYTF. The DNA of the CDR3 is TGTGCCAGCAGCTTAGATTGGGGGCGCGATGGCTACACCTTC. Variable domain in full (rest from reference TRBV7-2 and TRBJ1-2): GAGVSQSPSNKVTEKGKDVELRCDPISGHTALYWYRQSLGQGLEFLIYFQGNSAPDKSGLPSDRFSAERTGGSVSTLTIQRTQQEDSAVYLCASSLDWGRDGYTFGSGTRLTVV.

This clonotype was picked up a small number of times. This may be a read error, as it is one base from a much larger clone. The chain links TRBV29-1 to TRBJ2-5, with D tentatively TRBD1 (5 bases). CDR1 SQVTM and CDR2 ANQGSEA come from the germline V gene. CDR3 length: 13 residues. Deletions cut 3 bases from V and 3 bases from J, with 11 bases between. The CDR3 region is CSVEAAGKETQYF. The CDR3 bases are TGCAGCGTTGAGGCGGCAGGGAAAGAGACCCAGTACTTC.

The chain combines TRBV7-6 with TRBJ2-1; tentatively, D is TRBD2 (6 bases). Per germline, CDR1 SGHVS and CDR2 FNYEAQ. There are 14 residues in the CDR3. Between the trimmed V and J ends, which lost 4 bases and 8 bases, there was a span of 15 bases. CDR3 nucleotides: TGTGCCAGCAGCTCGTATACTAGCTCCGATGAGCAGTTCTTC. Translated: CASSSYTSSDEQFF.

This clonotype was counted at least ten times. The chain has TRBV6-1 and TRBJ1-3, with D maybe TRBD1 (5 bases). The length of the CDR3 is 15 residues. Germline values: CDR1 MNHNS, CDR2 SASEGT. The V and J ends lost 0 bases and 2 bases respectively, with 8 bases between them. The CDR3 sequence: CASSEATRAGNTIYF. The CDR3, as DNA: TGTGCCAGCAGTGAAGCCACCAGGGCTGGAAACACCATATATTTT.

V usage is TRBV7-9 and J usage is TRBJ1-1; D is perhaps TRBD1 (5 bases). CDR3 length: 14 residues. The germline CDR1 and CDR2 sequences are SEHNR and FQNEAQ (reference sequence). V gave up 6 bases and J gave up 4 bases, with 15 bases separating them. The CDR3 loop reads CASRSDSRGTEAFF. The CDR3 nucleotides are TGTGCCAGCAGATCGGACTCAAGGGGCACTGAAGCTTTCTTT.

At least ten counts were recorded for this clonotype. The genes are TRBV2 and TRBJ1-5; D unclear. CDR3 length equals 11 residues. Trimming took 4 bases from V and 11 from J, leaving 9 bases between them. Germline V lookup: CDR1 SNHLY, CDR2 FYNNEI. CDR3 sequence reads: CASSAGSAQHF. In nucleotides, the CDR3 is TGTGCCAGCAGTGCGGGGTCAGCCCAGCATTTT.

The rearrangement links TRBV7-3 to TRBJ2-7; no reliable D call. From germline, CDR1 is SGHTA and CDR2 FQGTGA. The CDR3 is made up of 14 amino acids. The CDR3 loop reads CATSPGGDVYEQYF. The CDR3 nucleotides are TGTGCTACCAGCCCCGGCGGAGACGTTTACGAGCAGTACTTC.

V is TRBV24-1 and J is TRBJ2-5; 11 bases align to TRBD2. This CDR3 is 15 amino acids long. J gave up 11 bases and V 4 bases, and 11 bases lay outside the gene matches. Germline V gene lookup returns CDR1 KGHDR and CDR2 SFDVKD. CDR3 sequence (DNA): TGTGCCACCAGTGAAACCACTAGCGGGAGAGAAGAGCAGTACTTC. Translation gives CATSETTSGREEQYF.

Comment on this clonotype: A read error may be the cause here, since a much bigger clone is one base away. V usage is TRBV20-1 and J usage is TRBJ1-3; a weak D match, TRBD1 (5 bases). The CDR3 spans 18 residues. CDR1 is DFQATT, CDR2 SNEGSKA, per germline (reference sequence). CDR3 DNA: TGCAGTGCTAGAGCTGAACCGGGACGCGGCGGAACTGGAAACACCATACATTTT. As protein: CSARAEPGRGGTGNTIHF.

The chain carries TRBV29-1 and TRBJ1-6, with D unresolved. This CDR3 comprises 13 residues. The V end was cut by 4 bases, the J end by 9 bases, with 13 bases between. From germline, CDR1 is SQVTM and CDR2 ANQGSEA. The CDR3, as DNA: TGCAGCGTTGTATCTCCCCCGGGTTCACCCCTCCACTTT. Amino acids: CSVVSPPGSPLHF.

In this sample, this clonotype turned up a few times. This chain connects TRBV2 to TRBJ2-7; TRBD1 agrees at 7 bases. Germline V lookup: CDR1 SNHLY, CDR2 FYNNEI. V lost 4 bases, J lost 1 base, and 7 bases stayed unmatched. This CDR3 spans 15 amino acids. In nucleotides, the CDR3 is TGTGCCAGCAGTGCCCTACAGGGGAATTCCTACGAGCAGTACTTC. Protein: CASSALQGNSYEQYF.

This clonotype was detected once. V and J are TRBV19 and TRBJ2-7; D is unclear. The CDR3 contains 14 residues. Germline CDR1 and CDR2: LNHDA and SQIVND (reference sequence). V dropped 4 bases and J dropped 3 bases, with 13 bases sitting between them. The CDR3 DNA is TGTGCCAGTAGTACCGGACCGGGCGTCTACGAGCAGTACTTC. This sequence encodes CASSTGPGVYEQYF.

The chain employs TRBV15 and TRBJ2-7; unclear D gene. Germline V lookup: CDR1 LNHNV, CDR2 YYDKDF (reference sequence). The CDR3 runs 14 residues. Trimming took off 0 bases at V and 3 bases at J, with 9 bases between the two ends. The CDR3 DNA reads TGTGCCACCAGCAGAGATATACCAGGCTACGAGCAGTACTTC. Its protein product is CATSRDIPGYEQYF.

V usage is TRBV10-3 and J usage is TRBJ1-1; D gene unclear. This CDR3 comprises 13 residues. Germline lookup yields CDR1 ENHRY and CDR2 SYGVKD. V lost 3 bases and J lost 5, with 10 bases in between. In DNA form, the CDR3 reads TGTGCCATCAGTGAACAGACGGGGACTGAAGCTTTCTTT. Translation gives CAISEQTGTEAFF.